These 20 T cell receptor beta chains originate from one sample sequenced in a study of T cell repertoires in cytomegalovirus infection. What these receptors recognize is not known. TCRdb analysed the reads with MiXCR anew, one entry per CDR3 protein. The table shows some 350,000 distinct CDR3 sequences, with roughly 34% occurring only once. The input for sequencing was cultured PBMCs, taken from culture after CMV antigen stimulation. The source of these receptors is a human donor in good health (CMV status not recorded). Some clones in this sample may be carry-over from other donors' samples.

The J gene is TRBJ2-5, the V gene TRBV7-9; D might be TRBD1 or TRBD2, each matching 5 bases. Trimming took 3 bases from V and 5 from J, leaving 16 bases between them. Germline CDR1 reads SEHNR; CDR2 reads FQNEAQ (reference sequence). This CDR3 is 15 amino acids long. CDR3 nucleotide sequence: TGTGCCAGCAGCTTGTTTCCGGGACCCCGGGAGACCCAGTACTTC. Translating gives CASSLFPGPRETQYF.

This sequence joins TRBV14 and TRBJ1-5; maybe TRBD1 (5 bases). Germline CDR1 is SGHDN and CDR2 is FVKESK. This CDR3 has 14 residues. Trimming stripped 1 base from V and 6 bases from J, with 10 bases between. This CDR3 reads CASSQAGLSQPQHF. DNA of the CDR3: TGTGCCAGCAGCCAAGCGGGGCTCAGTCAGCCCCAGCATTTT.

CDR3 sequence: CSASTGVTQPQHF. The CDR3, as DNA: TGCAGTGCTAGCACAGGGGTCACTCAGCCCCAGCATTTT. V is TRBV20-1 and J is TRBJ1-5; 7 bases map to TRBD1. This CDR3 has 13 residues. V dropped 3 bases and J dropped 6; count of bases not matched to a gene: 5. The V gene's germline CDR1 is DFQATT and CDR2 SNEGSKA (reference sequence).

The chain uses TRBV7-9 and TRBJ2-3; TRBD1 aligns across 9 bases. The CDR3 runs 15 residues. The junction had 9 bases not matched to a gene; V was cut back by 6 bases and J by 5 bases. Germline loops: CDR1 SEHNR, CDR2 FQNEAQ (reference sequence). CDR3 amino acids: CASRLQGARRDTQYF. As DNA, the CDR3 is TGTGCCAGCAGACTACAGGGGGCGCGTAGAGATACGCAGTATTTT.

The V and J genes are TRBV4-1 and TRBJ2-1; D might be TRBD2 (5 bases). This CDR3 spans 15 amino acids. V shed 4 bases and J shed 1 base, with 11 bases lying between them. CDR1 and CDR2 from the germline V gene are MGHRA and YSYEKL. CDR3 DNA: TGCGCCAGCAGCCTGGACTCGCCTTCCTACAATGAGCAGTTCTTC. Translating it yields CASSLDSPSYNEQFF.

This rearrangement joins TRBV4-1 to TRBJ2-7; 10 bases align to TRBD2. The trim removed 1 base at V and 4 bases at J, leaving 7 bases unmatched. CDR1 MGHRA and CDR2 YSYEKL come from the germline V gene. CDR3 length equals 16 residues. CDR3 in DNA: TGCGCCAGCAGCCAAGGGGGCCTAGCGGGAGTATACGAGCAGTACTTC. Translation gives CASSQGGLAGVYEQYF.

This chain connects TRBV5-1 to TRBJ2-4; 7 nucleotides agree with TRBD2. Losses at the gene ends were 1 base for V and 0 bases for J; bases not matched to a gene: 4. CDR3 length equals 16 residues. Germline assignment: CDR1 SGHRS and CDR2 YFSETQ. As DNA, the CDR3 is TGCGCCAGCAGCTTGACAGCGGGACTAGCCAAAAACATTCAGTACTTC. Its protein is CASSLTAGLAKNIQYF.

Notes on this clonotype: A much larger clone lies one base from this, so it may be a read error. Here the CDR3 omits its conserved ending phenylalanine or tryptophan, so a read error is the likely source. J is TRBJ1-5 and V is TRBV6-5; no clear D gene. V gave up 5 bases and J gave up 2 bases, with 16 bases separating them. The CDR3 has 16 amino acids. The germline V gene has CDR1 MNHEY and CDR2 SVGAGI. Written as DNA, the CDR3 is TGTGCCAGCAGTCCCAACAACCCCGGCCGCAATCAGCCCCAGCATCTT. It yields the protein CASSPNNPGRNQPQHL.

This clonotype was counted a few times. This CDR3 reads CAWSVSSKGGAWKGQGNQPQHF. As DNA, the CDR3 is TGTGCCTGGAGTGTGTCTTCGAAAGGGGGCGCGTGGAAAGGCCAGGGCAATCAGCCCCAGCATTTT. The gene calls are TRBV30 and TRBJ1-5; 7 positions agree with TRBD1. Germline CDR1 and CDR2: GTSNPN and SVGIG (reference sequence). The V segment lost 0 bases and the J segment 2 bases; nucleotides outside the gene matches: 25. This CDR3 is built from 22 residues.

The chain uses TRBV7-8 and TRBJ2-1; 9 nucleotides agree with TRBD2. Germline values: CDR1 SGHVS, CDR2 FQNEAQ. V lost 0 bases to trimming and J lost 9 bases; unmatched junction nucleotides: 3. This CDR3 spans 14 amino acids. CDR3 protein: CASSLAPSGTEQFF. The CDR3 nucleotides read TGTGCCAGCAGCTTAGCACCTAGCGGGACTGAGCAGTTCTTC. The full variable domain, with the rest looked up from reference TRBV7-8 and TRBJ2-1, is GAGVSQSPRYKVAKRGQDVALRCDPISGHVSLFWYQQALGQGPEFLTYFQNEAQLDKSGLPSDRFFAERPEGSVSTLKIQRTQQEDSAVYLCASSLAPSGTEQFFGPGTRLTVL.

This clonotype was seen more than once but under ten times. The chain is built from TRBV5-1 and TRBJ2-2; no definite D call. The CDR3 spans 13 residues. From germline, CDR1 is SGHRS and CDR2 YFSETQ. V was cut by 1 base and J by 7 bases, with 8 bases left in between. CDR3 loop: CASSLLGVGELFF. Written as DNA, the CDR3 is TGCGCCAGCAGCTTGCTGGGCGTCGGGGAGCTGTTTTTT.

V and J are TRBV29-1 and TRBJ2-2, with a tentative D call TRBD2 (5 bases). The CDR3 consists of 13 residues. Germline V gene data show CDR1 as SQVTM and CDR2 as ANQGSEA. V was pared by 4 bases and J by 7 bases, with 13 bases between. CDR3 in amino acids: CSVGLLEVGELFF. CDR3 in DNA: TGCAGCGTTGGCCTACTAGAGGTCGGGGAGCTGTTTTTT.

The rearrangement joins TRBV2 to TRBJ1-2, with no clear D. The CDR3 extends over 15 amino acids. Germline V gene sequence: CDR1 SNHLY, CDR2 FYNNEI. V lost 3 bases to trimming and J lost 3 bases, with 14 bases between them. The DNA for the CDR3 is TGTGCCAGCAGTGACGGAAGTGGCGGGTACTATGGCTACACCTTC. This gives the protein CASSDGSGGYYGYTF.

The chain uses TRBV10-3 and TRBJ2-4, with D tentatively TRBD1 (5 bases). CDR3 size: 15 residues. Trimming removed 5 bases from V and 8 bases from J, with 19 bases in between. CDR1 and CDR2 from the germline V gene are ENHRY and SYGVKD. DNA of the CDR3: TGTGCCATCAGTTCATCACTTGGGGCGGCGGACATTCAGTACTTC. Translated: CAISSSLGAADIQYF.

V usage is TRBV11-3 and J usage is TRBJ1-1; perhaps TRBD1 as D (5 bases). V was clipped by 5 bases and J by 1 base, with 14 bases between them. Germline lookup yields CDR1 SGHNT and CDR2 YENEEA. The CDR3 consists of 15 residues. Written as DNA, the CDR3 is TGTGCCAGCAGCAGCCCCGGACACTCGAACACTGAAGCTTTCTTT. Its translation is CASSSPGHSNTEAFF.

This clonotype came up a few times. This rearrangement joins TRBV7-9 to TRBJ1-6; D is undetermined. Germline V lookup: CDR1 SEHNR, CDR2 FQNEAQ (reference sequence). The CDR3 totals 14 residues. With 1 base removed from V and 7 bases from J, the gap between germline ends came to 8 bases. The CDR3 nucleotides are TGTGCCAGCAGCTTAGAGGCGGCAAATTCACCCCTCCACTTT. Residues: CASSLEAANSPLHF.

V gene TRBV19 combines with J gene TRBJ1-4, with D perhaps TRBD1 (6 bases). Trimming left V 0 bases short and J 3 bases short, with 20 bases between. Germline V gene sequence: CDR1 LNHDA, CDR2 SQIVND (reference sequence). The CDR3 length is 19 residues. The CDR3 region has the DNA TGTGCCAGTAGTATAGATACCATCCACTACAGGGTGGCTAATGAAAAACTGTTTTTT. The encoded protein is CASSIDTIHYRVANEKLFF.

The chain carries TRBV4-2 and TRBJ2-1; D unclear. V gave up 6 bases and J gave up 8 bases, with 11 bases separating them. The CDR3 covers 12 residues. CDR1 is LGHNA, CDR2 YNFKEQ, per germline. The CDR3 region has the DNA TGTGCCAGCAGTCGCGTGGGCGATGAGCAGTTCTTC. As protein: CASSRVGDEQFF.

The chain combines TRBV20-1 with TRBJ2-3, with 7 bases matching TRBD2. V shed 0 bases and J 1 base; nucleotides not matched to a gene: 1. The germline V gene has CDR1 DFQATT and CDR2 SNEGSKA (reference sequence). The CDR3 runs to 14 residues. The CDR3 DNA follows: TGCAGTGCTAGAGATGGGGGGGGCACAGATACGCAGTATTTT. Encoded protein: CSARDGGGTDTQYF.

V usage is TRBV20-1 and J usage is TRBJ1-6, with D uncertain. The germline gives CDR1 DFQATT, CDR2 SNEGSKA (reference sequence). Between the trimmed V and J ends, which lost 1 base and 7 bases, there was a span of 11 bases. This CDR3 contains 14 residues. The DNA of the CDR3 is TGCAGTGCTAGAGTGGCAGGCCGAAATTCACCCCTCCACTTT. Protein sequence: CSARVAGRNSPLHF.